Shown below are 27 T cell receptor beta chains from a single sample sequenced in a study of cytomegalovirus exposure and HLA in healthy donors. With 60 Vbeta and 13 Jbeta primers, the PCR was carried out. The data were produced by immunoSEQ multiplex PCR, yet TCRdb's version contains in-frame clones alone and is incomplete. The sample gives over 150,000 clones, 70% to 85% of which show up once; 0.08% to 0.1% is in the top ten. Material: PBMCs. These receptors were taken from a boy aged 2-9 years in good health and CMV-seronegative.

This chain joins TRBV7-9 and TRBJ1-2, with D unclear. Germline CDR1 and CDR2: SEHNR and FQNEAQ (reference sequence). Trimming removed 8 bases from V and 5 bases from J, with 15 bases in between. The CDR3 loop spans 13 amino acids. CDR3 in DNA: TGTGCCAGCCCTGGATCGTCGGGTTATGGCTACACCTTC. This codes for CASPGSSGYGYTF.

The CDR3 DNA reads as TGTGCCAGCAGCTTACGGGGGAACACTGAAGCTTTCTTT. Protein: CASSLRGNTEAFF. V gene TRBV7-3 combines with J gene TRBJ1-1; D not resolved. The CDR3 is 13 residues long. Per the germline V gene, CDR1 is SGHTA and CDR2 is FQGTGA. Trimming cost V 2 bases and J 1 base, with 5 bases left between them.

This chain connects TRBV6-1 to TRBJ1-6; possible D gene TRBD1, 6 bases. CDR3 length equals 13 residues. Germline V gives CDR1 MNHNS, CDR2 SASEGT. Trimming shortened V by 6 bases and J by 9 bases, and 12 bases separated the two germline ends. In DNA, the CDR3 is TGTGCCAGCAGACAGGGTCCAGCTTCACCCCTCCACTTT. Its translation is CASRQGPASPLHF.

This clone was counted once. The chain employs TRBV6-5 and TRBJ2-3, with 8 bases fitting TRBD2. The V segment lost 2 bases and the J segment 6 bases; nucleotides outside the gene matches: 7. Germline V lookup: CDR1 MNHEY, CDR2 SVGAGI. This CDR3 has 15 amino acids. CDR3 residues: CASSYRGGLSDTQYF. As DNA, the CDR3 is TGTGCCAGCAGTTACCGGGGGGGCCTTTCGGATACGCAGTATTTT.

J is TRBJ1-3 and V is TRBV19, with a weak D call TRBD1 (5 bases). The CDR3 loop spans 15 amino acids. Trimming removed 10 bases at V and 0 bases at J, with 16 bases between. From germline, CDR1 is LNHDA and CDR2 SQIVND (reference sequence). The CDR3 DNA sequence: TGTGCCACCCTGGGGCGGACACTCTCTGGAAACACCATATATTTT. The encoded protein is CATLGRTLSGNTIYF.

This rearrangement joins TRBV2 to TRBJ2-7; D may be TRBD2 (6 bases). In germline, CDR1 is SNHLY, CDR2 FYNNEI. There are 15 residues in the CDR3. V was shortened by 6 bases and J by 2 bases, with 17 bases between the two germline ends. In DNA form, the CDR3 reads TGTGCCAGCAGGCAACCCGGGACTGTCACCTACGAGCAGTACTTC. Its protein product is CASRQPGTVTYEQYF.

The rearrangement joins TRBV10-3 to TRBJ2-5; D not certain. The J call is uncertain, as TRBJ2-7 better fits the DNA end. The CDR3 is 14 residues long. The germline V gene has CDR1 ENHRY and CDR2 SYGVKD. The CDR3: CAISEPASSYEQYF. CDR3 DNA: TGTGCCATCAGTGAACCCGCGAGCTCCTACGAGCAGTACTTC.

V usage is TRBV7-9 and J usage is TRBJ1-1; D uncertain. Germline V gene lookup returns CDR1 SEHNR and CDR2 FQNEAQ (reference sequence). This CDR3 comprises 11 residues. Trimming took off 7 bases at V and 8 bases at J, with 11 bases between the two ends. Written as DNA, the CDR3 is TGTGCCAGCACGTCTGGCACCGAAGCTTTCTTT. It codes for CASTSGTEAFF.

The rearrangement joins TRBV7-9 to TRBJ1-1; D possibly corresponds to TRBD1 (6 bases). CDR3 length: 15 residues. The V end was cut by 5 bases, the J end by 9 bases, with 22 bases between. Germline CDR1 and CDR2: SEHNR and FQNEAQ (reference sequence). For the CDR3, the DNA is TGTGCCAGCAGCGAGGGGGGGGGCAGCGGTAGGAAAGCTTTCTTT. It encodes CASSEGGGSGRKAFF.

This clone was seen only once. The germline gene is not matched at one end of the junction; a read error may be the cause. The genes are TRBV10-1 and TRBJ2-7; TRBD2 might be the D (5 bases). Germline V lookup: CDR1 WNHNN, CDR2 SYGVQD (reference sequence). The CDR3 length is 16 residues. This CDR3 is CASNEGVELFSYEQYF. In nucleotides, the CDR3 is TGCGCCAGCAATGAGGGAGTAGAATTGTTCTCCTACGAGCAGTACTTC.

The V and J genes are TRBV4-2 and TRBJ2-5; 8 positions agree with TRBD2. Germline V lookup: CDR1 LGHNA, CDR2 YNFKEQ. This CDR3 has 18 residues. V was clipped by 4 bases and J by 1 base; unmatched bases: 14. CDR3 nucleotides: TGTGCCAGCAGCCGGAACGCCAAGCGGGGGCCTAGCCAAGAGACCCAGTACTTC. Its protein is CASSRNAKRGPSQETQYF.

The rearrangement links TRBV27 to TRBJ1-2, with TRBD1 as a possible D gene (6 bases). This CDR3 contains 17 residues. CDR1 is MNHEY, CDR2 SMNVEV, per germline (reference sequence). V was pared by 3 bases and J by 5 bases, with 22 bases between. The CDR3 reads CASSFLGNRASRYGYTF. CDR3 bases: TGTGCCAGCAGTTTTCTGGGCAACAGGGCTAGTAGGTATGGCTACACCTTC.

This sequence joins TRBV15 and TRBJ2-2; the match to TRBD2 covers 8 bases. The CDR3 loop spans 15 amino acids. Germline V gene lookup returns CDR1 LNHNV and CDR2 YYDKDF (reference sequence). Trimming cost V 0 bases and J 8 bases; bases outside gene matches: 5. The CDR3 DNA reads as TGTGCCACCAGCAGAGATCGGGGGGGCAATGGGGAGCTGTTTTTT. The encoded protein is CATSRDRGGNGELFF.

This chain uses TRBV7-3 with TRBJ2-2, with 7 positions matching TRBD1. Trimming at V came to 5 bases and at J to 4 bases, leaving 4 bases not matched to a gene. This CDR3 is 14 amino acids long. Germline V gives CDR1 SGHTA, CDR2 FQGTGA. CDR3 sequence: CASSTRQGTGELFF. The CDR3 bases are TGTGCCAGCAGCACCCGACAGGGCACCGGGGAGCTGTTTTTT.

This clone was observed once. The sample holds other DNA sequences that translate to the same CDR3. The chain combines TRBV5-5 with TRBJ2-1, with a weak D call TRBD1 (5 bases). The V end was cut by 4 bases, the J end by 1 base, with 12 bases between. This CDR3 has 15 amino acids. Per the germline V gene, CDR1 is SGHKS and CDR2 is YYEKEE (reference sequence). The CDR3 spells CASSLWGGSYNEQFF. CDR3 coding DNA: TGTGCCAGCAGCCTGTGGGGCGGATCCTACAATGAGCAGTTCTTC.

CDR3 sequence: CASSYGGEYYGYTF. The CDR3 DNA follows: TGTGCCAGCAGTTACGGCGGGGAGTACTATGGCTACACCTTC. The chain uses TRBV6-6 and TRBJ1-2; D unresolved. The CDR3 is 14 amino acids. The V and J ends lost 2 bases and 3 bases respectively, with 10 bases between them. Germline CDR1 reads MNHNY; CDR2 reads SVGAGI (reference sequence).

This chain uses TRBV10-3 with TRBJ2-3; D not certain. Germline V gives CDR1 ENHRY, CDR2 SYGVKD. This CDR3 spans 14 amino acids. The V gene lost 2 bases and the J gene lost 2 bases, with 8 bases spanning the gap. The CDR3 sequence: CAISEDFVTDTQYF. CDR3 sequence (DNA): TGTGCCATCAGTGAGGACTTCGTCACAGATACGCAGTATTTT.

CDR3 residues: CASSLLGGAPTDTQYF. Here the CDR3 DNA reads TGCGCCAGCAGCTTATTAGGGGGGGCGCCCACAGATACGCAGTATTTT. This chain uses TRBV5-1 with TRBJ2-3, with TRBD2 as a possible D gene (7 bases). This CDR3 is 16 amino acids long. CDR1 and CDR2 (germline): SGHRS, YFSETQ. V lost 2 bases, J lost 2 bases, and 15 bases lay in between.

The rearrangement uses TRBV4-1 and TRBJ2-1, with 7 bases lining up with TRBD2. This CDR3 has 15 amino acids. Germline CDR1 is MGHRA and CDR2 is YSYEKL. V shed 1 base, J shed 2 bases, and the junction held 2 bases outside the gene matches. In nucleotides, the CDR3 is TGCGCCAGCAGCCAAGTAAGCGGGGCCTACAATGAGCAGTTCTTC. Its translation is CASSQVSGAYNEQFF.

The chain has TRBV6-1 and TRBJ2-1; 8 nucleotides line up with TRBD1. Germline V CDR1 and CDR2: MNHNS, SASEGT. The CDR3 is 15 residues long. V lost 1 base to trimming and J lost 7 bases; unmatched junction nucleotides: 6. The CDR3 spells CASSEVQGVWNEQFF. The CDR3 DNA reads TGTGCCAGCAGTGAAGTACAGGGGGTCTGGAATGAGCAGTTCTTC.

As concerns this clone: One junction end disagrees with the germline gene, perhaps due to a read error. The chain employs TRBV2 and TRBJ1-5; TRBD1 matches at 9 bases. The length of the CDR3 is 14 residues. Per germline, CDR1 SNHLY and CDR2 FYNNEI. CDR3: CASRGTGWDQPRHF. CDR3 DNA sequence: TGTGCCAGCAGGGGGACAGGGTGGGATCAGCCCCGGCATTTT.

The chain employs TRBV11-1 and TRBJ1-2, with 9 nucleotides matching TRBD1. V shed 5 bases and J 8 bases; nucleotides not matched to a gene: 9. This CDR3 is 14 amino acids long. CDR1 is SGHAT and CDR2 is FQDESV in the germline V gene (reference sequence). The CDR3 region has the DNA TGTGCCAGCAGCCCAGAAGGGACAGGGAACGGCTACACCTTC. Translation gives CASSPEGTGNGYTF.

This sequence joins TRBV29-1 and TRBJ2-1; D might be TRBD2 (6 bases). Trimming left V 3 bases short and J 5 bases short, with 11 bases between. The CDR3 runs 13 residues. CDR1 SQVTM and CDR2 ANQGSEA come from the germline V gene. The CDR3 DNA sequence: TGCAGCGTTGACAATTGGAGGGACAATGAGCAGTTCTTC. The encoded protein is CSVDNWRDNEQFF.

This sequence joins TRBV6-6 and TRBJ1-6; 9 nucleotides line up with TRBD1. CDR1 and CDR2 from the germline V gene are MNHNY and SVGAGI (reference sequence). Trimming removed 2 bases from V and 1 base from J; junction bases left unmatched: 0. The CDR3 has 16 amino acids. The DNA of the CDR3 is TGTGCCAGCAGTTACGACAGGGGGTCCTATAATTCACCCCTCCACTTT. Amino acids: CASSYDRGSYNSPLHF.

This rearrangement joins TRBV4-1 to TRBJ1-3; D call uncertain. Per the germline V gene, CDR1 is MGHRA and CDR2 is YSYEKL. This CDR3 has 16 residues. V lost 5 bases to trimming and J lost 0 bases, with 14 bases between them. The CDR3 coding sequence is TGCGCCAGCAGCTTAACAGCAGTGGTCTCTGGAAACACCATATATTTT. This codes for CASSLTAVVSGNTIYF.

Comment on this clone: The same CDR3 arises from other DNA sequences in this sample as well. In DNA, the CDR3 is TGTGCCAGCAGTCGGGACTCTAACTATGGCTACACCTTC. It codes for CASSRDSNYGYTF. This chain connects TRBV2 to TRBJ1-2; tentatively, D is TRBD1 (5 bases). Trimming took off 5 bases at V and 0 bases at J, with 7 bases between the two ends. Germline V gene data show CDR1 as SNHLY and CDR2 as FYNNEI. The length of the CDR3 is 13 residues.

The chain has TRBV20-1 and TRBJ2-7; D remains ambiguous. The ends were cut back, 2 bases at V and 4 bases at J, with 6 bases in the middle. In germline, CDR1 is DFQATT, CDR2 SNEGSKA (reference sequence). This CDR3 has 11 residues. CDR3 coding DNA: TGCAGTGCTAGAAACTTATACGAGCAGTACTTC. It translates to CSARNLYEQYF.